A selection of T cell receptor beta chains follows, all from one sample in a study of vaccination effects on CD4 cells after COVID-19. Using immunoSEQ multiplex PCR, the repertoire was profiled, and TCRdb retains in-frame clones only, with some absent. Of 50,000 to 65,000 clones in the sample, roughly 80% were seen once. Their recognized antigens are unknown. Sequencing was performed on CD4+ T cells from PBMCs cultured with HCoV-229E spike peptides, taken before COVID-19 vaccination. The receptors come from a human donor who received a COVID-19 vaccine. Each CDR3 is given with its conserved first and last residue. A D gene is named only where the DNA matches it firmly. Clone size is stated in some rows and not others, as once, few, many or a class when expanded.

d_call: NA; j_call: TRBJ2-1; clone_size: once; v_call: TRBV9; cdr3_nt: TGTGCCAGCAGCCAAACCAACAATGAGCAGTTCTTC; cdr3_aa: CASSQTNNEQFF
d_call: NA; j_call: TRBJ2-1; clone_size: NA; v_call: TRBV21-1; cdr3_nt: TGTGCCAGCAGCCACCGGGACAGGGGGGTCCCCTGCAATGAGCAGTTCTTC; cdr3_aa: CASSHRDRGVPCNEQFF
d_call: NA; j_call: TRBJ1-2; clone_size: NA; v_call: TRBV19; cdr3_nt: TGTGCCAGTCGGAGGCCCCTTACCTATGGCTACACCTTC; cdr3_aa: CASRRPLTYGYTF
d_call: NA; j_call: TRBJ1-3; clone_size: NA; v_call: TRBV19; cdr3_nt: TGTGCCAGTAGTGATCTCTCTGGAAACACCATATATTTT; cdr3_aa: CASSDLSGNTIYF
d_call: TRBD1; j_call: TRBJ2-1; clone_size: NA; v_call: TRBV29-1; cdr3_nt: TGCAGCGTTGGCGGACAGGCTTTACTCAACAATGAGCAGTTCTTC; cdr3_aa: CSVGGQALLNNEQFF
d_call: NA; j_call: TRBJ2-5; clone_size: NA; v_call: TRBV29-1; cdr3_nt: TGCAGTCACCTCAGGGATCAAGAGACCCAGTACTTC; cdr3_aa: CSHLRDQETQYF
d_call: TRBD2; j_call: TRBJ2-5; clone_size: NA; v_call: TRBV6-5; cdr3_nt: TGTGCCAGCAGTCGGGGGGGGCAGAAGACCCAGTACTTC; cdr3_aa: CASSRGGQKTQYF
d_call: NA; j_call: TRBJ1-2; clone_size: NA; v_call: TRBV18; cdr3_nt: TGTGCCAGCTCACCAGGTTCTAACTATGGCTACACCTTC; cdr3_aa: CASSPGSNYGYTF
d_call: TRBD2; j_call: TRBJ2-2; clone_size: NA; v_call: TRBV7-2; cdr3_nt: TGTGCCAGCAGCTTAGCGACTAGCGGGCAGAACACCGGGGAGCTGTTTTTT; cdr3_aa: CASSLATSGQNTGELFF
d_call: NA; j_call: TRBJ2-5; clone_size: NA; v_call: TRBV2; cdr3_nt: TGTGCCGGGACTGTCTCCGAGACCCAGTACTTC; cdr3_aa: CAGTVSETQYF
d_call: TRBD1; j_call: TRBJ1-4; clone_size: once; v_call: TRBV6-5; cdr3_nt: TGTGCCAGCAGACGCCACAGGGGGCTGAATGAAAAACTGTTTTTT; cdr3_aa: CASRRHRGLNEKLFF
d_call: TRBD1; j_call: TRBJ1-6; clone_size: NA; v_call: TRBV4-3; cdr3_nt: TGCGCCAGCAGCAACCGGGACAGACTTAATTCACCCCTCCACTTT; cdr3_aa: CASSNRDRLNSPLHF
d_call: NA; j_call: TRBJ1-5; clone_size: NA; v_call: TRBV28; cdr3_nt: TGTGCCAGCAGTCCTGCTGCCAAGGGACGGCGGGCAGGGCAGCCCCAGCATTTT; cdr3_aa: CASSPAAKGRRAGQPQHF
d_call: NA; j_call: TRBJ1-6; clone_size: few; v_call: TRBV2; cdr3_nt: TGTGCCAGCAGACAGTACCCTAATTCACCCCTCCACTTT; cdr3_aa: CASRQYPNSPLHF
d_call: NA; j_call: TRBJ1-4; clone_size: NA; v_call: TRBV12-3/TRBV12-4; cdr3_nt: TGTGCCAGCAGTTTAGAAGGACGAGAAAAACTGTTTTTT; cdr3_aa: CASSLEGREKLFF
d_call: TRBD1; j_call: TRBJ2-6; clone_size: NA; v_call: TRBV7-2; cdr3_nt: TGTGCCAGCAGCCAGGGACAGGGGGCATCTAGTGGGGCCAACGTCCTGACTTTC; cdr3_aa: CASSQGQGASSGANVLTF
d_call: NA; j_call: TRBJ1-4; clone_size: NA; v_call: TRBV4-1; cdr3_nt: TGCGCCAGCAGCCTTCTACCGACAGGCTTTAGTGAAAAACTGTTTTTT; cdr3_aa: CASSLLPTGFSEKLFF
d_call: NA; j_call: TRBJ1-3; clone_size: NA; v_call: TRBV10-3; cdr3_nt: TGTGCCATCAGAGAAGACGGATCCTCTGGAAACACCATATATTTT; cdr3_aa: CAIREDGSSGNTIYF
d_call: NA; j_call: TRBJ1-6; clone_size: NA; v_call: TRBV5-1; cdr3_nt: TGCGCCAGCAGCTTGCAGCAGGCGTCCTCTAATTCACCCCTCCACTTT; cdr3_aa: CASSLQQASSNSPLHF
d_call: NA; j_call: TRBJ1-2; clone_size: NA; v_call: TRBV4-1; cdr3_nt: TGCGCCAGCAGCCAAGGGGGTGGGAGTGGATATGGCTACACCTTC; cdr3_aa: CASSQGGGSGYGYTF
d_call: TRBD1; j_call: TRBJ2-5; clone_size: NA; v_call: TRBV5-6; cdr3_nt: TGTGCCAGCAGCTTGAGTGAGACAGGGGGCGTGGAGACCCAGTACTTC; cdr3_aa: CASSLSETGGVETQYF
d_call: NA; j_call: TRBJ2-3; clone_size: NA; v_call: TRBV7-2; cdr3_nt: TGTGCCAGCAGCTTTAGAAAGGGGACAGATACGCAGTATTTT; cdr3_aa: CASSFRKGTDTQYF
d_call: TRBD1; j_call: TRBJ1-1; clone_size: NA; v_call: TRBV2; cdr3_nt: TGTGCCAGCAGGCCCCAGACAGGGGGCAACACTGAAGCTTTCTTT; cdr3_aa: CASRPQTGGNTEAFF
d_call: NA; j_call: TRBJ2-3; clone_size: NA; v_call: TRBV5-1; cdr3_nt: TGCGCCAGCAGCGGACGGGGGCAATGGGATACGCAGTATTTT; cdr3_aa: CASSGRGQWDTQYF
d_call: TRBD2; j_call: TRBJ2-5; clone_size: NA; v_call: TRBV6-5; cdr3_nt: TGTGCCAGCAGTTACCCGGGGGGTGGAGAGACCCAGTACTTC; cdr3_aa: CASSYPGGGETQYF
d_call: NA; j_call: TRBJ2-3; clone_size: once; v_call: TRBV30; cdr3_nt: TGTGCCTGGAGTGTCGGAAGCACAGATACGCAGTATTTT; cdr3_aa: CAWSVGSTDTQYF
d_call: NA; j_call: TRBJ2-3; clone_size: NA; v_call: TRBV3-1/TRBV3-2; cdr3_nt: TGTGCCAGCAGCCAGGGGGATACGCAGTATTTT; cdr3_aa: CASSQGDTQYF
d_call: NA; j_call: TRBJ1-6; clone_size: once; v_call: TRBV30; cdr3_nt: TGTGCCTGGAGTGCCCAGGCATGGTCACCCCTCCACTTT; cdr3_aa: CAWSAQAWSPLHF
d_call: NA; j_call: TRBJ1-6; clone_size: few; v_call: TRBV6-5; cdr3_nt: TGTGCCAGCAGCCGGACGGAGGGCAATTCACCCCTCCACTTT; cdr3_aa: CASSRTEGNSPLHF
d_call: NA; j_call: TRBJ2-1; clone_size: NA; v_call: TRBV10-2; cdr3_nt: TGCGCCAGCAGGGGAGGTGGCGATGAGCAGTTCTTC; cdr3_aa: CASRGGGDEQFF
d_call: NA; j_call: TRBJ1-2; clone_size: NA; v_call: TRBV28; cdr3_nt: TGTGCCAGCAGTCTCCGGCATGGCTACACCTTC; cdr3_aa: CASSLRHGYTF
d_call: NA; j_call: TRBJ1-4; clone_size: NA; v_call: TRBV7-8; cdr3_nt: TGTGCCAGCAGCCCCCGCGGAGGGACGATAATTGAGGAAAAACTGTTTTTT; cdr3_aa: CASSPRGGTIIEEKLFF
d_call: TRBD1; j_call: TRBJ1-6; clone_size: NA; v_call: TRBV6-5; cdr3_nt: TGTGCCAGCAGCCGGACAGGACGCGACAATTCACCCCTCCACTTT; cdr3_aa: CASSRTGRDNSPLHF
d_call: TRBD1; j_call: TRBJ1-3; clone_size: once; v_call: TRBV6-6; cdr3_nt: TGTGCCAGCAACGAAGGACAGGGAAGATCCGGAAACACCATATATTTT; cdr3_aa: CASNEGQGRSGNTIYF
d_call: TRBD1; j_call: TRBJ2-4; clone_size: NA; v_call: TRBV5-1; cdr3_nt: TGCGCCAGTTCCCCCGGGACAGCTGAGGACATTCAGTACTTC; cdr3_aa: CASSPGTAEDIQYF
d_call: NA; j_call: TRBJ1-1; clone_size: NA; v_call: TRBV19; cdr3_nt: TGTGCCAGTAGTCGGGTATGGGACACTGAAGCTTTCTTT; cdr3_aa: CASSRVWDTEAFF
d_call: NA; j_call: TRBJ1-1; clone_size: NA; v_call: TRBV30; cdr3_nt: TGTGCCTGGAGTACCCGAGGATCTGAAGCTTTCTTT; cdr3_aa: CAWSTRGSEAFF
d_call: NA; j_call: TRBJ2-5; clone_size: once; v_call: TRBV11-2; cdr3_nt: TGTGCCAGCAGCTTAGAGTGGGCGGTCGAGACCCAGTACTTC; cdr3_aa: CASSLEWAVETQYF
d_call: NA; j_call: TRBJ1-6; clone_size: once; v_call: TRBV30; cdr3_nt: TGTGCCTGGACTCCGAGCTCCTATAATTCACCCCTCCACTTT; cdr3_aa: CAWTPSSYNSPLHF
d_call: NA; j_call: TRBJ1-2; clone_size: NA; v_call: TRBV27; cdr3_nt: TGTGCCAGCAGTTACGCCATAAACTATGGCTACACCTTC; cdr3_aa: CASSYAINYGYTF
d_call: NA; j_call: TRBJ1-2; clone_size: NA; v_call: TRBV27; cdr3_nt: TGTGCCAGCAGTGCAACACTGGGCTCGGGCTACACCTTC; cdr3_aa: CASSATLGSGYTF
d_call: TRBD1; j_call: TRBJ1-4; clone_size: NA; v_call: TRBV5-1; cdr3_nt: TGCGCCAGCAGCTGGGGACAGGGGGCCGATAATGAAAAACTGTTTTTT; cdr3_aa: CASSWGQGADNEKLFF
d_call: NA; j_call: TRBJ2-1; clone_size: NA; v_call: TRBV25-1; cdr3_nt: TGTGCCAGCAGTGAACTCCTCGGCAGAACCTACAATGAGCAGTTCTTC; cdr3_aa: CASSELLGRTYNEQFF